This T cell receptor beta chain was captured in a study of blood T cell repertoires in COVID-19. Overall study: Recovery among Cohort 3 donors was established by two negative PCRs, clearance, or symptom resolution. Specimens from acute and convalescent COVID-19 originated in the United States, Italy and Spain. T cells, B-cell-depleted T cells, or PBMCs provided the cDNA or gDNA that served as material.

After removal of 5 bases from V and 5 bases from J, the junction contained 8 bases not matched to a gene. The CDR3 contains 16 residues. Germline V lookup: CDR1 MGHRA, CDR2 YSYEKL. Allocation to cohorts depended on clinical history reported by the participants. TCRdb keeps only in-frame clones here, not all; method: immunoSEQ multiplex PCR. The sample lists 400,000 or so clones; around 87% were seen once. Sequenced: PBMCs or T cells enriched from blood (not recorded which). V usage is TRBV4-1 and J usage is TRBJ2-5; 13 bases are a match to TRBD2. The TCR was taken from a middle-aged man in a cohort exposed to, infected with or recovered from COVID-19 (not recorded which). The CDR3 coding sequence is TGCGCCAGCAGCGCCACTAGCGGGAGGGCCGGTGAGACCCAGTACTTC. Residues: CASSATSGRAGETQYF.